These 6 T cell receptor beta chains share one sample of origin, sequenced in a study of cytomegalovirus exposure and HLA in healthy donors. PCR used 60 Vbeta primers and 13 Jbeta primers. The assay was immunoSEQ multiplex PCR, and TCRdb's table has in-frame clones only and misses some. The sample includes under 200,000 clones, 84% of them seen just once. The sequencing sample was made of PBMCs. The receptors stem from a boy aged 2-9 years in good health and CMV-seronegative.

This chain joins TRBV27 and TRBJ1-5; the D is unclear. CDR1 is MNHEY, CDR2 SMNVEV, per germline (reference sequence). The V end was cut by 2 bases, the J end by 6 bases, with 11 bases between. The CDR3 length is 14 residues. The CDR3 is CASSLQVEGQPQHF. The CDR3 DNA follows: TGTGCCAGCAGTTTACAGGTGGAGGGTCAGCCCCAGCATTTT.

J is TRBJ2-1 and V is TRBV2, with TRBD2 matching 7 bases. The junction had 3 bases not matched to a gene; V was cut back by 1 base and J by 9 bases. CDR1 is SNHLY and CDR2 is FYNNEI in the germline V gene. CDR3 size: 13 residues. The DNA for the CDR3 is TGTGCCAGCAGTGAAGAGGGACTAATTGAGCAGTTCTTC. It encodes CASSEEGLIEQFF.

This chain joins TRBV19 and TRBJ2-5; 7 bases align to TRBD2. The J call may be in error: the DNA end matches TRBJ2-7 better. The germline V gene has CDR1 LNHDA and CDR2 SQIVND (reference sequence). CDR3 length: 14 residues. CDR3 in DNA: TGTGCCAGTAGCTACCGGGGAGGGAGCTACGAGCAGTACTTC. As protein: CASSYRGGSYEQYF.

The chain uses TRBV10-3 and TRBJ2-7; 8 bases line up with TRBD2. Germline CDR1 and CDR2: ENHRY and SYGVKD. The CDR3 runs 15 residues. The J segment lost 1 base and the V segment lost 2 bases, leaving 4 bases of the junction unmatched. CDR3 nucleotide sequence: TGTGCCATCAGTGAGAAGGTAGCGGGGTCCTACGAGCAGTACTTC. This encodes CAISEKVAGSYEQYF.

CDR3 region: CSVGQGMNTGELFF. Written as DNA, the CDR3 is TGCAGCGTTGGACAGGGGATGAACACCGGGGAGCTGTTTTTT. The V and J genes are TRBV29-1 and TRBJ2-2, with 8 bases lining up with TRBD1. The CDR3 extends over 14 amino acids. From germline, CDR1 is SQVTM and CDR2 ANQGSEA. J gave up 1 base and V 4 bases, and 2 bases lay outside the gene matches.

The gene calls are TRBV19 and TRBJ1-2; TRBD1 might be the D (6 bases). The CDR3 contains 15 residues. Trimming stripped 4 bases from V and 5 bases from J, with 17 bases between. Germline values: CDR1 LNHDA, CDR2 SQIVND (reference sequence). CDR3 nucleotide sequence: TGTGCCAGTAGTACCCAGGGGAGTACTACGTATGGCTACACCTTC. Protein product: CASSTQGSTTYGYTF.